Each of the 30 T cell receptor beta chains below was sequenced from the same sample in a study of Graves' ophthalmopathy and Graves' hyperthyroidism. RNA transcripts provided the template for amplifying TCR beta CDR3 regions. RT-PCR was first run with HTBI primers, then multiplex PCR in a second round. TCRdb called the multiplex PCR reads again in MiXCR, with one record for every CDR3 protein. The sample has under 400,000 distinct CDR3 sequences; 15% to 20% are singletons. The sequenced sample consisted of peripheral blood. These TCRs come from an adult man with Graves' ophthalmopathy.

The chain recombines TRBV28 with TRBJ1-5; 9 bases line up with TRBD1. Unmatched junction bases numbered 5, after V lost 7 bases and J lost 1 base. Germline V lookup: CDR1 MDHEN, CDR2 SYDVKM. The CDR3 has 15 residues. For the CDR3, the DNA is TGTGCCAGCAAGCGACAGGGGGGAAGCAATCAGCCCCAGCATTTT. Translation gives CASKRQGGSNQPQHF.

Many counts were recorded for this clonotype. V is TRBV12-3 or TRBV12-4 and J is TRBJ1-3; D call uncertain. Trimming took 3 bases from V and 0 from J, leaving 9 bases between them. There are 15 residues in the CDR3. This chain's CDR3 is CASSFVYSSGNTIYF. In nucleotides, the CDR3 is TGTGCCAGCAGTTTCGTGTACAGCTCTGGAAACACCATATATTTT.

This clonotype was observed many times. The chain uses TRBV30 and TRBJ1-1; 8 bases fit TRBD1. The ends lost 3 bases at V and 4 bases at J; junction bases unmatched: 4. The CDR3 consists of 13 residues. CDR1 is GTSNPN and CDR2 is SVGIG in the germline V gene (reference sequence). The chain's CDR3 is CAWRHTGGTEAFF. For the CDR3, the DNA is TGTGCCTGGAGACACACAGGGGGCACTGAAGCTTTCTTT.

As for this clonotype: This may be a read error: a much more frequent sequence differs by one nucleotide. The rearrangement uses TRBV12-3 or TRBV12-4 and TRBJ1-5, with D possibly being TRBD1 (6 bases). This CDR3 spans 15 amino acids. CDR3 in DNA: TGTGTCAGCAAGCTCCAGGGGCCTAGCAATCAGCCCCAGCATTTT. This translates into CVSKLQGPSNQPQHF.

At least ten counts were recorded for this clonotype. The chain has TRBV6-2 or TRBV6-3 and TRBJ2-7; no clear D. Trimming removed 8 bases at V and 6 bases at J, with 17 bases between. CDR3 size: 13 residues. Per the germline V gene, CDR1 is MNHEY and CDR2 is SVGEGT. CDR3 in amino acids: CASGSSRIGEQYF. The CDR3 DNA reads TGTGCCAGCGGCTCCTCGAGGATCGGCGAGCAGTACTTC.

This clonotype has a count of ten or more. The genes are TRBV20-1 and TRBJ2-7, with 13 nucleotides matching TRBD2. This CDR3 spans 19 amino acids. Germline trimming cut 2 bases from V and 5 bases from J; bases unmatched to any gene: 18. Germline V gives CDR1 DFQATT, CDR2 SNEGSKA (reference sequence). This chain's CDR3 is CSARTLPQTGLAGLDEQYF. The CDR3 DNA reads TGCAGTGCTAGAACGCTGCCACAGACGGGACTAGCGGGACTCGACGAGCAGTACTTC.

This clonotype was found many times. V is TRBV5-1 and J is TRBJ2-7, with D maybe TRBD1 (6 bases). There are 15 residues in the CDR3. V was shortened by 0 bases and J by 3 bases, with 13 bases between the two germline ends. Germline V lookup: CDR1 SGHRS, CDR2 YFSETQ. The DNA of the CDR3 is TGCGCCAGCAGCTTGGGGCAGGGGTTTAACTACGAGCAGTACTTC. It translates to CASSLGQGFNYEQYF.

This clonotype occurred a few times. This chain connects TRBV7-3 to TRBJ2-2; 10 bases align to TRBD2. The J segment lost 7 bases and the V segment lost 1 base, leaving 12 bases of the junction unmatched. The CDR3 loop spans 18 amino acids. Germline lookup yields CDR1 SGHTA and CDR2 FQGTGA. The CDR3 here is CASSLIPKEREGHGELFF. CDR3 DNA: TGTGCCAGCAGCTTAATCCCCAAGGAGCGGGAGGGTCACGGGGAGCTGTTTTTT.

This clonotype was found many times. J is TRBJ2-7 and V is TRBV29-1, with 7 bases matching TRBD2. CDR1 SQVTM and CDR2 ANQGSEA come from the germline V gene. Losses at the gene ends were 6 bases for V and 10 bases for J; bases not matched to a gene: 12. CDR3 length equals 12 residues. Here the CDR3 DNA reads TGCAGCGTGGAGACCACCACTAGCGACCAGTACTTC. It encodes CSVETTTSDQYF.

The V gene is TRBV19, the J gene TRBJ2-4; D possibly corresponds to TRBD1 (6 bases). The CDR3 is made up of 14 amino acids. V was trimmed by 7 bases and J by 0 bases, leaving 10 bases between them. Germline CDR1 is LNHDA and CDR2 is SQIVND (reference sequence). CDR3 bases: TGTGCCAGTACCTCGACAGGAGCCAAAAACATTCAGTACTTC. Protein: CASTSTGAKNIQYF. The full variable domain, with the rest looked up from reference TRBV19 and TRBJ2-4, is DGGITQSPKYLFRKEGQNVTLSCEQNLNHDAMYWYRQDPGQGLRLIYYSQIVNDFQKGDIAEGYSVSREKKESFPLTVTSAQKNPTAFYLCASTSTGAKNIQYFGAGTRLSVL.

The CDR3 protein is CASSPWTGAQETQYF. The CDR3 nucleotides read TGTGCCAGCAGTCCTTGGACAGGGGCCCAAGAGACCCAGTACTTC. The chain links TRBV28 to TRBJ2-5; TRBD1 agrees at 9 bases. Germline loops: CDR1 MDHEN, CDR2 SYDVKM. CDR3 size: 15 residues. The V segment lost 5 bases and the J segment 1 base; nucleotides outside the gene matches: 5.

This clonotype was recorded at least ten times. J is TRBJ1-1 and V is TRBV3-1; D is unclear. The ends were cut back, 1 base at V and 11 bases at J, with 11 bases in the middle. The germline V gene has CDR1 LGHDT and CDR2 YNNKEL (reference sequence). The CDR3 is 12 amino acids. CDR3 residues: CASSQGRHGAFF. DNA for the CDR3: TGTGCCAGCAGCCAAGGTCGGCACGGGGCTTTCTTT.

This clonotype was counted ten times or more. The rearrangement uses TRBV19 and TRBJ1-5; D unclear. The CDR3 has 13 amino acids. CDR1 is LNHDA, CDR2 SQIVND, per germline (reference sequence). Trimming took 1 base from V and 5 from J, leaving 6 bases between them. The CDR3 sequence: CASSIGSDQPQHF. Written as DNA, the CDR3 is TGTGCCAGTAGTATAGGAAGTGATCAGCCCCAGCATTTT.

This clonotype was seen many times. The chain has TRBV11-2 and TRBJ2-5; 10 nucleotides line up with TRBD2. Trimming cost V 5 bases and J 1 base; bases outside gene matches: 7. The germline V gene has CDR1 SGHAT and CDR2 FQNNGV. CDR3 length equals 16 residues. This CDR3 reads CASSLSGGPPQETQYF. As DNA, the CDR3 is TGTGCCAGCAGCCTTAGCGGGGGGCCCCCCCAAGAGACCCAGTACTTC. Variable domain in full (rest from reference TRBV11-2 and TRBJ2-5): EAGVAQSPRYKIIEKRQSVAFWCNPISGHATLYWYQQILGQGPKLLIQFQNNGVVDDSQLPKDRFSAERLKGVDSTLKIQPAKLEDSAVYLCASSLSGGPPQETQYFGPGTRLLVL.

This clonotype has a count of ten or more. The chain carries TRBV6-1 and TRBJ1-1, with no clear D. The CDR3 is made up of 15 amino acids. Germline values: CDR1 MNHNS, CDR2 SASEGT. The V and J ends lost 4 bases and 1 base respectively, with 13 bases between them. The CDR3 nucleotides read TGTGCCAGCAGTGCCGGAACAACCCAGAACACTGAAGCTTTCTTT. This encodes CASSAGTTQNTEAFF.

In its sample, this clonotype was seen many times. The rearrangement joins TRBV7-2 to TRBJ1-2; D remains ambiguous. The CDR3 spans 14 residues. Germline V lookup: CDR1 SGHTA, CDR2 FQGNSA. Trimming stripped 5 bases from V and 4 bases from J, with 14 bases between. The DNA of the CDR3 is TGTGCCAGCAGCCCCCCCCGAGTTGTCTATGGCTACACCTTC. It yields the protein CASSPPRVVYGYTF.

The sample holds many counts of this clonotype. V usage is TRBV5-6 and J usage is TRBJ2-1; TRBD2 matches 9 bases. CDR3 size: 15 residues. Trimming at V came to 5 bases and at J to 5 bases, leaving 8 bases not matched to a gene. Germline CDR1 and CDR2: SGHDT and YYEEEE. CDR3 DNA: TGTGCCAGCAGTTACATAGCGGGAGTGGACAATGAGCAGTTCTTC. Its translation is CASSYIAGVDNEQFF. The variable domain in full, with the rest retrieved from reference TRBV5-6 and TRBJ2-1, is DAGVTQSPTHLIKTRGQQVTLRCSPKSGHDTVSWYQQALGQGPQFIFQYYEEEERQRGNFPDRFSGHQFPNYSSELNVNALLLGDSALYLCASSYIAGVDNEQFFGPGTRLTVL.

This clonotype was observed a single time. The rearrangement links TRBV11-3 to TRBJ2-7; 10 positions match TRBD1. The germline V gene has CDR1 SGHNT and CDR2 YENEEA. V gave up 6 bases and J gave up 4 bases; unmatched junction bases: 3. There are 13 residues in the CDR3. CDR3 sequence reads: CASRGTGVYEQYF. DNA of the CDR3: TGTGCCAGCAGGGGGACAGGGGTATACGAGCAGTACTTC.

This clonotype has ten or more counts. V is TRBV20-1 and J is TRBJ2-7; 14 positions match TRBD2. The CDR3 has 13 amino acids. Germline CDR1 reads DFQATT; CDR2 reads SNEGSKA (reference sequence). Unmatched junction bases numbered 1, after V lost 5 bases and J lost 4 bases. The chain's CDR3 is CSAGTSGSYEQYF. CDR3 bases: TGCAGTGCTGGGACTAGCGGGAGTTACGAGCAGTACTTC.

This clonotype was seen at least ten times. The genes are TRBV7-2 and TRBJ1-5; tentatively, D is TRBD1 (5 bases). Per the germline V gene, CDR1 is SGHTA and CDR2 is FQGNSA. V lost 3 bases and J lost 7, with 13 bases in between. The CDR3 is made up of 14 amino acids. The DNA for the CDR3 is TGTGCCAGCAGCTTTCGGACGGGGGAGCAGCCCCAGCATTTT. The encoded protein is CASSFRTGEQPQHF.

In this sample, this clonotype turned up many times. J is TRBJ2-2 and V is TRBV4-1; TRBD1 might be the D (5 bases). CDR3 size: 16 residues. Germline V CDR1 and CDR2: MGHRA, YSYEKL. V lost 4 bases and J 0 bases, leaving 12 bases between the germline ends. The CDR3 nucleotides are TGCGCCAGCAGCCTCCGACAGTCTACGAACACCGGGGAGCTGTTTTTT. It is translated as CASSLRQSTNTGELFF.

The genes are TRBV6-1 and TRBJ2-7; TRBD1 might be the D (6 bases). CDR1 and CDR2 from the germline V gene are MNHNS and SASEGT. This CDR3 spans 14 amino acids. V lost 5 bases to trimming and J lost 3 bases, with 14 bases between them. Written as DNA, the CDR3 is TGTGCCAGCAGTATCCACAGGGTAGACTACGAGCAGTACTTC. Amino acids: CASSIHRVDYEQYF.

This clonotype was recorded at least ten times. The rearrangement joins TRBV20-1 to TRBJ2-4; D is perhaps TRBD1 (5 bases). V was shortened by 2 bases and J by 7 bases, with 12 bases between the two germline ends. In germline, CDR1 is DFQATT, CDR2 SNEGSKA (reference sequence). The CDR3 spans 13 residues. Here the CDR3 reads CSARNRIRNIQYF. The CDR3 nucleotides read TGCAGTGCTAGAAACAGGATACGGAACATTCAGTACTTC.

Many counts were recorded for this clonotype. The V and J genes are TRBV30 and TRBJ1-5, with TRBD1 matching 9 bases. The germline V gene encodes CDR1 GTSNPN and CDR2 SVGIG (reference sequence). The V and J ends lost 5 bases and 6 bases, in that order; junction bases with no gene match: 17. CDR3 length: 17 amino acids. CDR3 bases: TGTGCCTGGGCCCGGGGCTACAGGGGGCAGTCGGGTCAGCCCCAGCATTTT. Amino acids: CAWARGYRGQSGQPQHF.

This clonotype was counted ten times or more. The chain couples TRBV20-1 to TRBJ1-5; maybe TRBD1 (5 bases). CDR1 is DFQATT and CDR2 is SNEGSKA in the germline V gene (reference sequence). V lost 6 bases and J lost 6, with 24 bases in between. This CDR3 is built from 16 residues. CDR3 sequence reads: CSALGPSGTPGQPQHF. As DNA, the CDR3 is TGCAGTGCACTTGGACCCTCCGGGACGCCGGGTCAGCCCCAGCATTTT.

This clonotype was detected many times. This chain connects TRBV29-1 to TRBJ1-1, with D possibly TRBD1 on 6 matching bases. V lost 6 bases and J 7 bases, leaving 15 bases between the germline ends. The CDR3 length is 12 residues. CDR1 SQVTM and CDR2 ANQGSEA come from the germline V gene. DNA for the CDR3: TGCAGCGTCTGGGACCAGGGGTTTGAAGCTTTCTTT. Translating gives CSVWDQGFEAFF.

CDR3 DNA: TGTGCCAGCAGCTCCTGGGGAGAGACCCAGTACTTC. This gives the protein CASSSWGETQYF. V gene TRBV7-9 combines with J gene TRBJ2-5; D gene unclear. Germline V gene lookup returns CDR1 SEHNR and CDR2 FQNEAQ (reference sequence). Trimming stripped 4 bases from V and 4 bases from J, with 7 bases between. The CDR3 has 12 amino acids. Variable domain in full (rest from reference TRBV7-9 and TRBJ2-5): DTGVSQNPRHKITKRGQNVTFRCDPISEHNRLYWYRQTLGQGPEFLTYFQNEAQLEKSRLLSDRFSAERPKGSFSTLEIQRTEQGDSAMYLCASSSWGETQYFGPGTRLLVL.

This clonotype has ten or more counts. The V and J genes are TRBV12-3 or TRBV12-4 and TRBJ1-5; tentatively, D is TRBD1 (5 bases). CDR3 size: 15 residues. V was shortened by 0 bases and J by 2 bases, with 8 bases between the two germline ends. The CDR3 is CASSLAGARNQPQHF. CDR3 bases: TGTGCCAGCAGTTTAGCAGGGGCGCGCAATCAGCCCCAGCATTTT.

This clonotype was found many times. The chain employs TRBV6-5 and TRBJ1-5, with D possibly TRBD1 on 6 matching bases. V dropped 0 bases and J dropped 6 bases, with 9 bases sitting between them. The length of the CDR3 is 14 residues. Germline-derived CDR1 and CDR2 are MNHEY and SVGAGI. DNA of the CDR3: TGTGCCAGCAGTTACTCGTGGGGGCCTCAGCCCCAGCATTTT. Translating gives CASSYSWGPQPQHF.

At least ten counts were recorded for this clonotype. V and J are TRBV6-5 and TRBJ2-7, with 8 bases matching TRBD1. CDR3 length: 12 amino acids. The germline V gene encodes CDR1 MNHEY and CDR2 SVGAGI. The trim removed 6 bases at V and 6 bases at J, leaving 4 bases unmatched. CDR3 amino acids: CASRTGVGEQYF. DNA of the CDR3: TGTGCCAGCAGGACAGGGGTGGGCGAGCAGTACTTC.